The rows below give T cell receptor beta chains drawn from one sample of a study of response to subunit inactivated influenza vaccine. TCRdb re-called the RT-PCR reads with MiXCR, one entry per CDR3 protein. Here the sample spans some 480,000 distinct CDR3 sequences, approximately 10% being singletons. The sequenced sample was PBMCs from blood, obtained 40 to 50 days after vaccination. These receptor sequences come from a man between 50 and 59 years old who received an inactivated influenza vaccine. CDR3s include the opening cysteine and the closing phenylalanine or tryptophan. The D gene is left open where the match is weak. Size tells how often a clone was seen (once, few, many) or the class of an expanded clone, and some rows leave it out.

j_gene: TRBJ2-1
abundance: many
len: 17
d_gene: TRBD2
v_gene: TRBV7-9
CDR3aa: CASSPRLARSSYNEQFF
CDR3nt: TGTGCCAGCAGCCCCAGACTAGCGCGCAGCTCCTACAATGAGCAGTTCTTC

j_gene: TRBJ2-7
abundance: .
len: 16
d_gene: TRBD2
v_gene: TRBV5-1
CDR3aa: CASSLAPTTSIYEQYF
CDR3nt: TGCGCCAGCAGCTTGGCCCCTACGACTAGCATCTACGAGCAGTACTTC

j_gene: TRBJ2-6
abundance: few
len: 17
d_gene: .
v_gene: TRBV7-2
CDR3aa: CASSLVYSNSGANVLTF
CDR3nt: TGTGCCAGCAGCTTAGTTTACAGCAACTCTGGGGCCAACGTCCTGACTTTC

j_gene: TRBJ2-7
abundance: .
len: 14
d_gene: TRBD2
v_gene: TRBV28
CDR3aa: CASSLLAGGKEQYF
CDR3nt: TGTGCCAGCAGTCTTCTAGCGGGAGGTAAAGAGCAGTACTTC

j_gene: TRBJ1-5
abundance: few
len: 14
d_gene: TRBD1
v_gene: TRBV5-1
CDR3aa: CASSLQGYGQPQHF
CDR3nt: TGCGCCAGCAGCTTACAGGGGTATGGACAGCCCCAGCATTTT

j_gene: TRBJ2-1
abundance: few
len: 15
d_gene: .
v_gene: TRBV29-1
CDR3aa: CSVTSRESSYNEQFF
CDR3nt: TGCAGCGTTACGTCCAGGGAAAGCTCCTACAATGAGCAGTTCTTC

j_gene: TRBJ2-6
abundance: .
len: 14
d_gene: TRBD1
v_gene: TRBV20-1
CDR3aa: CSAIDRAGANVLTF
CDR3nt: TGCAGTGCAATCGACAGGGCTGGGGCCAACGTCCTGACTTTC

j_gene: TRBJ2-2
abundance: few
len: 11
d_gene: .
v_gene: TRBV3-1
CDR3aa: CASSQEAKLFF
CDR3nt: TGTGCCAGCAGCCAAGAAGCGAAGCTGTTTTTT

j_gene: TRBJ2-7
abundance: .
len: 16
d_gene: .
v_gene: TRBV3-1
CDR3aa: CASSQVLTGRSYEQYF
CDR3nt: TGTGCCAGCAGCCAAGTTTTGACAGGCCGCTCCTACGAGCAGTACTTC

j_gene: TRBJ1-1
abundance: few
len: 14
d_gene: .
v_gene: TRBV20-1
CDR3aa: CSARRDTLNTEAFF
CDR3nt: TGCAGTGCTAGACGGGACACCCTGAACACTGAAGCTTTCTTT

j_gene: TRBJ2-7
abundance: .
len: 15
d_gene: TRBD2
v_gene: TRBV4-3
CDR3aa: CASSQDLAGSYEQYF
CDR3nt: TGCGCCAGCAGCCAAGATCTAGCGGGATCCTACGAGCAGTACTTC

j_gene: TRBJ2-3
abundance: .
len: 17
d_gene: TRBD1
v_gene: TRBV3-1
CDR3aa: CAFSSPQGAESTDTQYF
CDR3nt: TGTGCCTTCAGCTCGCCACAGGGGGCGGAAAGCACAGATACGCAGTATTTT

j_gene: TRBJ2-7
abundance: many
len: 14
d_gene: TRBD1
v_gene: TRBV20-1
CDR3aa: CSAMIQGTLSEQYF
CDR3nt: TGCAGTGCCATGATACAGGGGACGCTCAGCGAGCAGTACTTC

j_gene: TRBJ2-7
abundance: many
len: 17
d_gene: TRBD1
v_gene: TRBV6-5
CDR3aa: CASSYRSPGQGFYEQYF
CDR3nt: TGTGCCAGCAGCTACAGAAGTCCGGGACAGGGTTTCTACGAGCAGTACTTC

j_gene: TRBJ2-5
abundance: many
len: 9
d_gene: .
v_gene: TRBV29-1
CDR3aa: CSVEETQYF
CDR3nt: TGCAGCGTTGAAGAGACCCAGTACTTC

j_gene: TRBJ2-1
abundance: many
len: 14
d_gene: .
v_gene: TRBV5-4
CDR3aa: CASSLGASREGQFF
CDR3nt: TGTGCCAGCAGCTTGGGAGCTTCGAGGGAAGGGCAGTTCTTC

j_gene: TRBJ1-1
abundance: many
len: 13
d_gene: .
v_gene: TRBV20-1
CDR3aa: CSARSTVNTEAFF
CDR3nt: TGCAGTGCTAGATCTACAGTGAACACTGAAGCTTTCTTT

j_gene: TRBJ1-1
abundance: few
len: 15
d_gene: TRBD1
v_gene: TRBV20-1
CDR3aa: CSARVTGTADIEAFF
CDR3nt: TGCAGTGCTAGGGTAACCGGGACAGCTGACATCGAAGCTTTCTTT

j_gene: TRBJ2-1
abundance: few
len: 15
d_gene: TRBD1
v_gene: TRBV4-2
CDR3aa: CSSSGGTGVYNEQFF
CDR3nt: TGTTCCAGCAGCGGTGGGACAGGGGTGTACAATGAGCAGTTCTTC

j_gene: TRBJ2-3
abundance: many
len: 13
d_gene: TRBD2
v_gene: TRBV12-3/TRBV12-4
CDR3aa: CASSFGRGDTQYF
CDR3nt: TGTGCCAGCAGTTTCGGGAGGGGAGATACGCAGTATTTT

j_gene: TRBJ2-3
abundance: .
len: 16
d_gene: TRBD2
v_gene: TRBV15
CDR3aa: CATSTRLAGDPDTQYF
CDR3nt: TGTGCCACCAGCACCCGACTAGCGGGAGATCCAGATACGCAGTATTTT

j_gene: TRBJ1-6
abundance: many
len: 18
d_gene: TRBD1
v_gene: TRBV6-1
CDR3aa: CASSYELHRGDYNSPLHF
CDR3nt: TGTGCCAGCAGTTACGAGCTTCACAGGGGGGATTATAATTCACCCCTCCACTTT

j_gene: TRBJ1-2
abundance: .
len: 14
d_gene: TRBD1
v_gene: TRBV3-1
CDR3aa: CASRGTGAVWGYTF
CDR3nt: TGTGCCAGCCGAGGGACAGGGGCTGTGTGGGGCTACACCTTC

j_gene: TRBJ2-1
abundance: .
len: 15
d_gene: TRBD2
v_gene: TRBV25-1
CDR3aa: CASSELAGGLNEQFF
CDR3nt: TGTGCCAGCAGTGAACTAGCGGGGGGGCTCAATGAGCAGTTCTTC

j_gene: TRBJ1-1
abundance: .
len: 14
d_gene: .
v_gene: TRBV3-1
CDR3aa: CASSFKQGRTEAFF
CDR3nt: TGTGCCAGCAGCTTCAAACAGGGACGGACTGAAGCTTTCTTT

j_gene: TRBJ1-5
abundance: .
len: 18
d_gene: .
v_gene: TRBV24-1
CDR3aa: CATSDLGTLPLGNQPQHF
CDR3nt: TGTGCCACCAGTGATTTGGGGACACTTCCTTTGGGCAATCAGCCCCAGCATTTT

j_gene: TRBJ2-7
abundance: .
len: 14
d_gene: .
v_gene: TRBV27
CDR3aa: CASSSAGISYEQYF
CDR3nt: TGTGCCAGCAGTTCGGCAGGGATCTCCTACGAGCAGTACTTC

j_gene: TRBJ2-3
abundance: many
len: 15
d_gene: TRBD2
v_gene: TRBV5-1
CDR3aa: CASSVSGGRTDTQYF
CDR3nt: TGCGCCAGCAGCGTAAGCGGGGGTCGCACAGATACGCAGTATTTT

j_gene: TRBJ2-3
abundance: few
len: 14
d_gene: .
v_gene: TRBV4-3
CDR3aa: CASSQAPITDTQYF
CDR3nt: TGCGCCAGCAGCCAAGCCCCCATCACAGATACGCAGTATTTT

j_gene: TRBJ2-1
abundance: many
len: 12
d_gene: .
v_gene: TRBV12-3/TRBV12-4
CDR3aa: CASLSGTGEQFF
CDR3nt: TGTGCCAGCTTGTCCGGGACGGGAGAGCAGTTCTTC

j_gene: TRBJ2-7
abundance: many
len: 14
d_gene: .
v_gene: TRBV12-3/TRBV12-4
CDR3aa: CASSDPAGRYEQYF
CDR3nt: TGTGCCAGCAGTGACCCGGCAGGGAGGTACGAGCAGTACTTC

j_gene: TRBJ2-7
abundance: .
len: 14
d_gene: TRBD1
v_gene: TRBV6-5
CDR3aa: CASNSGTGLIEQYF
CDR3nt: TGTGCCAGCAATTCCGGGACAGGGTTAATCGAGCAGTACTTC

j_gene: TRBJ2-2
abundance: .
len: 16
d_gene: TRBD1
v_gene: TRBV24-1
CDR3aa: CATSETGTGGTGELFF
CDR3nt: TGTGCCACCAGTGAGACCGGGACAGGGGGCACCGGGGAGCTGTTTTTT

j_gene: TRBJ2-1
abundance: .
len: 14
d_gene: .
v_gene: TRBV28
CDR3aa: CASKPDRRVNEQFF
CDR3nt: TGTGCCAGCAAGCCGGACAGGAGGGTCAATGAGCAGTTCTTC

j_gene: TRBJ2-1
abundance: many
len: 14
d_gene: .
v_gene: TRBV6-1
CDR3aa: CASSAPSSYNEQFF
CDR3nt: TGTGCCAGCAGTGCCCCGAGCTCCTACAATGAGCAGTTCTTC

j_gene: TRBJ2-2
abundance: few
len: 17
d_gene: TRBD1
v_gene: TRBV11-2
CDR3aa: CASSKGQALLNTGELFF
CDR3nt: TGTGCCAGCAGCAAGGGACAGGCGCTACTAAACACCGGGGAGCTGTTTTTT

j_gene: TRBJ1-4
abundance: .
len: 15
d_gene: TRBD1
v_gene: TRBV12-3/TRBV12-4
CDR3aa: CASSHHGQGVEKLFF
CDR3nt: TGTGCCAGCAGTCACCACGGACAGGGCGTGGAAAAACTGTTTTTT

j_gene: TRBJ1-2
abundance: .
len: 15
d_gene: .
v_gene: TRBV3-1
CDR3aa: CASSQERIPFYGYTF
CDR3nt: TGTGCCAGCAGCCAAGAAAGGATTCCGTTCTATGGCTACACCTTC

j_gene: TRBJ2-2
abundance: few
len: 15
d_gene: TRBD2
v_gene: TRBV20-1
CDR3aa: CSASPLAANTGELFF
CDR3nt: TGCAGTGCTAGCCCACTAGCGGCGAACACCGGGGAGCTGTTTTTT

j_gene: TRBJ2-5
abundance: .
len: 15
d_gene: .
v_gene: TRBV29-1
CDR3aa: CSVDWVPGIEETQYF
CDR3nt: TGCAGCGTTGACTGGGTCCCGGGCATTGAAGAGACCCAGTACTTC

j_gene: TRBJ2-2
abundance: many
len: 14
d_gene: .
v_gene: TRBV20-1
CDR3aa: CSARIKPNTGELFF
CDR3nt: TGCAGTGCTAGGATCAAGCCGAACACCGGGGAGCTGTTTTTT

j_gene: TRBJ1-5
abundance: .
len: 16
d_gene: .
v_gene: TRBV5-5
CDR3aa: CASSLGARQYNQPQHF
CDR3nt: TGTGCCAGCAGCTTGGGGGCCCGACAGTACAATCAGCCCCAGCATTTT

j_gene: TRBJ2-4
abundance: few
len: 13
d_gene: .
v_gene: TRBV12-3/TRBV12-4
CDR3aa: CASSIVFTNIQYF
CDR3nt: TGTGCCAGCAGCATAGTCTTTACTAACATTCAGTACTTC

j_gene: TRBJ2-2
abundance: .
len: 18
d_gene: .
v_gene: TRBV2
CDR3aa: CASSGSPVRPANTGELFF
CDR3nt: TGTGCCAGCAGTGGGTCCCCTGTAAGACCCGCGAACACCGGGGAGCTGTTTTTT

j_gene: TRBJ2-7
abundance: few
len: 16
d_gene: TRBD2
v_gene: TRBV7-2
CDR3aa: CASSVKGLAGPGEQYF
CDR3nt: TGTGCCAGCAGCGTGAAGGGACTAGCGGGGCCAGGAGAGCAGTACTTC

j_gene: TRBJ2-1
abundance: .
len: 14
d_gene: .
v_gene: TRBV7-6
CDR3aa: CASSFRRGGNEQFF
CDR3nt: TGTGCCAGCAGCTTCCGAAGAGGGGGGAATGAGCAGTTCTTC

j_gene: TRBJ2-7
abundance: .
len: 15
d_gene: TRBD1
v_gene: TRBV4-1
CDR3aa: CASSQVSGGLYEQYF
CDR3nt: TGCGCCAGCAGCCAAGTGTCAGGGGGCCTGTACGAGCAGTACTTC

j_gene: TRBJ2-5
abundance: .
len: 19
d_gene: .
v_gene: TRBV14
CDR3aa: CASSQGPPRGKVAGETQYF
CDR3nt: TGTGCCAGCAGCCAAGGGCCCCCCAGGGGCAAGGTCGCAGGAGAGACCCAGTACTTC

j_gene: TRBJ2-5
abundance: many
len: 14
d_gene: TRBD1
v_gene: TRBV12-3/TRBV12-4
CDR3aa: CASSPDRGWETQYF
CDR3nt: TGTGCCAGCAGCCCGGACAGGGGGTGGGAGACCCAGTACTTC

j_gene: TRBJ2-1
abundance: .
len: 11
d_gene: .
v_gene: TRBV20-1
CDR3aa: CSAPVWGEQFF
CDR3nt: TGCAGTGCTCCAGTTTGGGGTGAGCAGTTCTTC

j_gene: TRBJ1-4
abundance: .
len: 15
d_gene: .
v_gene: TRBV10-3
CDR3aa: CAIRGTAATNEKLFF
CDR3nt: TGTGCCATCCGCGGGACGGCTGCAACTAATGAAAAACTGTTTTTT

j_gene: TRBJ2-6
abundance: .
len: 16
d_gene: TRBD1
v_gene: TRBV10-3
CDR3aa: CAISGQTHSGANVLTF
CDR3nt: TGTGCCATCTCGGGACAGACACACTCTGGGGCCAACGTCCTGACTTTC

j_gene: TRBJ1-2
abundance: .
len: 15
d_gene: .
v_gene: TRBV7-2
CDR3aa: CASSLVSGSGYGYTF
CDR3nt: TGTGCCAGCAGCTTAGTTTCGGGGTCGGGGTATGGCTACACCTTC

j_gene: TRBJ2-1
abundance: many
len: 17
d_gene: TRBD2
v_gene: TRBV5-1
CDR3aa: CASSPGLAGGFYNEQFF
CDR3nt: TGCGCCAGCAGCCCGGGACTAGCGGGGGGGTTTTACAATGAGCAGTTCTTC

j_gene: TRBJ2-3
abundance: .
len: 13
d_gene: .
v_gene: TRBV7-8
CDR3aa: CASSAQTTDTQYF
CDR3nt: TGTGCCAGCAGCGCACAGACCACAGATACGCAGTATTTT

j_gene: TRBJ2-5
abundance: few
len: 16
d_gene: .
v_gene: TRBV5-4
CDR3aa: CASSSMSGARQETQYF
CDR3nt: TGTGCCAGCAGCTCGATGTCCGGGGCGCGACAAGAGACCCAGTACTTC

j_gene: TRBJ2-7
abundance: .
len: 16
d_gene: TRBD1
v_gene: TRBV7-9
CDR3aa: CASSFFGDRVVYEQYF
CDR3nt: TGTGCCAGCAGCTTCTTTGGGGACAGGGTCGTATACGAGCAGTACTTC

j_gene: TRBJ2-7
abundance: .
len: 13
d_gene: .
v_gene: TRBV7-8
CDR3aa: CASSLNRDDEQYF
CDR3nt: TGTGCCAGCAGCCTTAACAGGGATGACGAGCAGTACTTC

j_gene: TRBJ2-3
abundance: .
len: 11
d_gene: .
v_gene: TRBV6-6
CDR3aa: CASSFKEAQYF
CDR3nt: TGTGCCAGCAGTTTTAAGGAGGCGCAGTATTTT

j_gene: TRBJ2-1
abundance: few
len: 12
d_gene: .
v_gene: TRBV7-9
CDR3aa: CASSLRPDGQFF
CDR3nt: TGTGCCAGCAGCTTGCGGCCCGACGGGCAGTTCTTC